These 16 T cell receptor beta chains were all obtained from the same sample, sequenced in a study of T-cell reconstitution after alpha-beta-depleted transplantation in children. Unique molecular identifiers were used to barcode this TCRbeta library. TCRdb reprocessed the PCR reads via MiXCR and lists one record per CDR3 protein. Here the sample spans more than 85,000 distinct CDR3 sequences, about 7.5% being singletons. Sequencing used PBMCs, obtained before TCRalphabeta/CD19-depleted stem cell transplant. The receptors come from a boy aged 2 to 9 with acute lymphoblastic leukemia, due to receive a stem cell transplant.

This clonotype was observed a handful of times. V usage is TRBV12-3 or TRBV12-4 and J usage is TRBJ1-2; D uncertain. The CDR3 totals 13 residues. V was shortened by 5 bases and J by 5 bases, with 12 bases between the two germline ends. CDR3 in amino acids: CASSPHLEYGYTF. The DNA for the CDR3 is TGTGCCAGCAGTCCACATTTAGAGTATGGCTACACCTTC.

The chain joins TRBV9 to TRBJ2-2; D not certain. Trimming stripped 1 base from V and 4 bases from J, with 11 bases between. Per germline, CDR1 SGDLS and CDR2 YYNGEE. This CDR3 contains 15 residues. CDR3 sequence: CASSVMPSVTGELFF. CDR3 in DNA: TGTGCCAGCAGCGTAATGCCCTCCGTCACCGGGGAGCTGTTTTTT.

Many counts were recorded for this clonotype. The gene calls are TRBV5-1 and TRBJ1-6, with 11 bases fitting TRBD1. Trimming at V came to 0 bases and at J to 7 bases, leaving 6 bases not matched to a gene. Germline CDR1 is SGHRS and CDR2 is YFSETQ. This CDR3 spans 17 amino acids. Written as DNA, the CDR3 is TGCGCCAGCAGCTTGGGGACAGGGGGCATTTGGAATTCACCCCTCCACTTT. This encodes CASSLGTGGIWNSPLHF.

This clonotype has a handful of counts. CDR3 in DNA: TGTGCCAGCAGCCCCAGACAGGGCCAGGGGTCCTACGAGCAGTACTTC. Translating it yields CASSPRQGQGSYEQYF. The chain uses TRBV11-1 and TRBJ2-7; 7 bases fit TRBD1. CDR1 is SGHAT, CDR2 FQDESV, per germline (reference sequence). The V segment lost 5 bases and the J segment 1 base; nucleotides outside the gene matches: 11. This CDR3 has 16 residues.

This rearrangement joins TRBV18 to TRBJ1-5; TRBD1 might be the D (5 bases). Germline V gene data show CDR1 as KGHSH and CDR2 as LQKENI. The CDR3 extends over 15 amino acids. V shed 3 bases and J shed 6 bases, with 15 bases lying between them. The CDR3 nucleotides read TGTGCCAGCTCACCCCAGGCAGGGCGGCGTCAGCCCCAGCATTTT. This gives the protein CASSPQAGRRQPQHF.

This clonotype showed up many times. This chain links TRBV7-2 with TRBJ2-1, with TRBD2 matching 12 bases. Germline assignment: CDR1 SGHTA and CDR2 FQGNSA. Losses at the gene ends were 1 base for V and 9 bases for J; bases not matched to a gene: 4. This CDR3 region has 15 residues. CDR3: CASSLDLAGGSEQFF. The DNA for the CDR3 is TGTGCCAGCAGCTTAGATCTAGCGGGGGGGAGTGAGCAGTTCTTC.

The chain joins TRBV7-9 to TRBJ2-3, with TRBD2 matching over 9 bases. The ends lost 1 base at V and 0 bases at J; junction bases unmatched: 5. The CDR3 consists of 17 residues. CDR1 is SEHNR, CDR2 FQNEAQ, per germline (reference sequence). CDR3 sequence: CASSLGLAGTSTDTQYF. In DNA form, the CDR3 reads TGTGCCAGCAGCTTAGGCCTAGCGGGGACTAGCACAGATACGCAGTATTTT.

Worth noting for this clonotype: An end of the junction differs from the germline gene, which may be a read error. This chain links TRBV5-6 with TRBJ1-4; D is unresolved. Looked up from germline, CDR1 is SGHDT and CDR2 is YYEEEE. This CDR3 region has 13 residues. The CDR3, as DNA: TGTGCCATCAGCTGGAACCATTTGGAAAAACTGTTTTTT. Its protein is CAISWNHLEKLFF. Filled out from reference TRBV5-6 and TRBJ1-4, the complete variable domain reads DAGVTQSPTHLIKTRGQQVTLRCSPKSGHDTVSWYQQALGQGPQFIFQYYEEEERQRGNFPDRFSGHQFPNYSSELNVNALLLGDSALYLCAISWNHLEKLFFGSGTQLSVL.

In its sample, this clonotype was seen a few times. The chain couples TRBV20-1 to TRBJ2-5; D is undetermined. The CDR3 is 13 amino acids. CDR1 is DFQATT and CDR2 is SNEGSKA in the germline V gene (reference sequence). Trimming took 4 bases from V and 1 from J, leaving 10 bases between them. CDR3 nucleotide sequence: TGCAGTGCTACCGGATACAGCCAAGAGACCCAGTACTTC. The encoded protein is CSATGYSQETQYF.

A few counts support this clonotype. This chain uses TRBV5-5 with TRBJ1-1, with D hard to call. Germline values: CDR1 SGHKS, CDR2 YYEKEE (reference sequence). The CDR3 extends over 13 amino acids. The germline V and J ends were trimmed by 0 bases and 6 bases, with 9 bases remaining between them. The CDR3 spells CASSLEGAAEAFF. In DNA form, the CDR3 reads TGTGCCAGCAGCTTGGAAGGTGCTGCTGAAGCTTTCTTT.

Ten or more counts support this clonotype. The rearrangement uses TRBV5-1 and TRBJ2-3; D gene ambiguous. CDR1 SGHRS and CDR2 YFSETQ come from the germline V gene. Trimming stripped 4 bases from V and 4 bases from J, with 13 bases between. This CDR3 is built from 14 residues. The CDR3 region has the DNA TGCGCCAGCAGCCGACCGGTTGGCGCAGATACGCAGTATTTT. It yields the protein CASSRPVGADTQYF.

This clonotype was recorded a few times. This chain uses TRBV5-4 with TRBJ2-5, with D possibly TRBD2 on 5 matching bases. The CDR3 contains 14 residues. Germline V gene data show CDR1 as SGHNT and CDR2 as YYREEE (reference sequence). V was clipped by 4 bases and J by 2 bases, with 12 bases between them. CDR3 amino acids: CASSIRDGQETQYF. CDR3 sequence (DNA): TGTGCCAGCAGCATCCGGGATGGACAAGAGACCCAGTACTTC.

In its sample, this clonotype was seen many times. The chain couples TRBV29-1 to TRBJ2-7; D is unclear. Germline V gene lookup returns CDR1 SQVTM and CDR2 ANQGSEA. V was trimmed by 0 bases and J by 3 bases, leaving 9 bases between them. This CDR3 is built from 13 residues. The chain's CDR3 is CSVEDGYSYEQYF. DNA for the CDR3: TGCAGCGTTGAAGACGGATATAGCTACGAGCAGTACTTC.

This chain connects TRBV4-2 to TRBJ1-5; the match to TRBD1 covers 8 bases. The CDR3 sequence is 14 residues long. Germline CDR1 reads LGHNA; CDR2 reads YNFKEQ. V was pared by 3 bases and J by 2 bases, with 0 bases of the junction left unmatched. CDR3 DNA: TGTGCCAGCAGCCAGGGACAGGGCAATCAGCCCCAGCATTTT. This gives the protein CASSQGQGNQPQHF.

This clonotype showed up many times. This chain connects TRBV4-3 to TRBJ1-1; no firm D call. The CDR3 totals 16 residues. From germline, CDR1 is LGHNA and CDR2 YSLEER. V dropped 1 base and J dropped 5 bases, with 17 bases sitting between them. DNA of the CDR3: TGCGCCAGCAGCCAAGGGGCAACCCAGAGGGTTACTGAAGCTTTCTTT. It codes for CASSQGATQRVTEAFF.

V usage is TRBV20-1 and J usage is TRBJ2-5, with 8 bases identical to TRBD1. V gave up 4 bases and J gave up 5 bases; unmatched junction bases: 6. Germline CDR1 DFQATT, CDR2 SNEGSKA (reference sequence). This CDR3 spans 13 amino acids. CDR3 sequence: CSATSGGGETQYF. DNA of the CDR3: TGCAGTGCTACCTCAGGGGGCGGGGAGACCCAGTACTTC.